This T cell receptor (beta chain) was sequenced for a study of OX40 agonist ivuxolimab in advanced cancers. A note on the overall study: Ivuxolimab, which targeted the costimulatory receptor OX40 (CD134), was an agonistic, fully human IgG2 monoclonal antibody. A male proportion of roughly 85% and a mean age of about 60 years, ranging from about 23 to 90, were recorded for the dose-escalation cohort. Three dose-escalation patients achieved partial responses, one with hepatocellular carcinoma and two with cutaneous melanoma. Prior anti-PD-1, anti-PD-L1 or anti-CTLA-4 therapy was permitted, and approximately 40% of dose-escalation patients had received checkpoint inhibitors. The monotherapy dose-escalation portion (N of about 49 patients) of the phase I ivuxolimab trial is reported in the paper. Of the approximately 53 patients in dose escalation, 19 had hepatocellular carcinoma, around 15 had melanoma, 9 had renal cell carcinoma and 9 had head and neck cancer. Intravenous ivuxolimab was administered to patients every 2 weeks at six dose levels: 0.01, 0.1, 0.3, 1.5, 3 and 10 mg/kg. The point of sequencing TCRbeta in the periphery was to test whether ivuxolimab changed TCR sequence diversity and drove clonal T-cell expansion. What the research found in general, with its limitations: After ivuxolimab, expanded clones were on average more numerous among CD8+ T cells than among CD4+ T cells. Low levels of normalized T-cell clonal expansion were also seen in some patients who did not respond. At doses of 0.1 to 3.0 mg/kg, clonal expansion of both CD4+ and CD8+ blood T cells was observed from baseline to week 6. In partial responders in the 0.1-3.0 mg/kg groups, normalized peripheral clonal expansion was found to be among the lowest, especially among CD8+ T cells. The antigen specificity of the clonally expanded peripheral T cells was not determined.

Genomic DNA was extracted from sorted cells for sequencing of the TCRbeta CDR3 region. The immunoSEQ Assay was used for sequencing of TCRbeta CDR3 regions. The source is immuneACCESS, and TCRdb retained only in-frame sequences with V and J called. Part of the clones is not carried over; for the studies checked, unresolved V genes explain less than half of this, and the remainder is unexplained. This sample lists roughly 50,000 clones; around 86% were detected once. Of the sample, about 1.9% falls within the top ten clones. The CDR3 runs 11 residues from the cysteine to the phenylalanine. Only CDR3 DNA remains: 33 bases, in frame from the first base. The junction shows trimming of 7 bases on V and 3 bases on J, plus 8 bases between the germline ends. CDR1 and CDR2, looked up from the germline V gene, are SGHRS and YFSETQ. Comments on this clone: Its antigen specificity is not known. No base-level quality is on record; no much larger clone is a single base apart.

Patients with a history of autoimmune disease or receiving systemic immunosuppression were excluded from the trial. Peripheral blood for TCR sequencing was drawn from every dose cohort at baseline, at cycle 4 day 1 and at cycle 7 day 1. Samples came from an open-label, multicenter, first-in-human phase I dose-escalation trial of ivuxolimab. Adults with locally advanced or metastatic melanoma, renal cell, hepatocellular, or head and neck squamous cell carcinoma were enrolled in the trial. Before TCR sequencing, CD4+ T cells and CD8+ T cells were sorted from peripheral blood as separate populations. This specimen consisted of CD4+ or CD8+ T cells sorted from blood, obtained in a trial of the OX40 agonist ivuxolimab. The TCR sequence derives from an adult with an advanced solid tumor such as melanoma, head and neck, liver or kidney cancer. The chain was built from TRBV5-1 and TRBJ2-7; the best D guess is TRBD1, with 6 bases matching. Here is the DNA: TGCGCCAGCCGCAGGGGCTACGAGCAGTACTTC. Its product reads: CASRRGYEQYF.